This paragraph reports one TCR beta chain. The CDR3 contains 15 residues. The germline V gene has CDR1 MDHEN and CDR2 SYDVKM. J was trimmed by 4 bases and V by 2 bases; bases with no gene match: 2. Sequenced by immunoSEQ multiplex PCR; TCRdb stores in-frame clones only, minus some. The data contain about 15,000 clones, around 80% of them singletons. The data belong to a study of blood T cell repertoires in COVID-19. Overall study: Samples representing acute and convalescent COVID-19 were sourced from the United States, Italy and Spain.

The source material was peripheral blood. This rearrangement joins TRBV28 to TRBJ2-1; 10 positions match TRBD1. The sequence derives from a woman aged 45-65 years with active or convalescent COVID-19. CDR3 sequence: CASSLLGQGYNEQFF. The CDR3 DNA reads TGTGCCAGCAGTTTACTGGGACAGGGGTACAATGAGCAGTTCTTC. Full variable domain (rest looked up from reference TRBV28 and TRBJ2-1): DVKVTQSSRYLVKRTGEKVFLECVQDMDHENMFWYRQDPGLGLRLIYFSYDVKMKEKGDIPEGYSVSREKKERFSLILESASTNQTSMYLCASSLLGQGYNEQFFGPGTRLTVL.